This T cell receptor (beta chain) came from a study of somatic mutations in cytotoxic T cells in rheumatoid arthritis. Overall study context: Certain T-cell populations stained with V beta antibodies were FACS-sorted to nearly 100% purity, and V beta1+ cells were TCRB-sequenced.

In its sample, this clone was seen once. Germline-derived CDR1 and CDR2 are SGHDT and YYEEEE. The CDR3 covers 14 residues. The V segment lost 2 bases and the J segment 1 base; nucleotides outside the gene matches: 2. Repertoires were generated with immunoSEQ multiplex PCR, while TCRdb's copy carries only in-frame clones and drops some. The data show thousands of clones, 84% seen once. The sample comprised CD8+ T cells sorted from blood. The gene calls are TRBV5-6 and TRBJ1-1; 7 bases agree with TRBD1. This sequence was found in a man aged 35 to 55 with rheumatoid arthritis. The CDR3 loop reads CASSFGTANTEAFF. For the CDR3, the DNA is TGTGCCAGCAGCTTCGGGACAGCGAACACTGAAGCTTTCTTT.